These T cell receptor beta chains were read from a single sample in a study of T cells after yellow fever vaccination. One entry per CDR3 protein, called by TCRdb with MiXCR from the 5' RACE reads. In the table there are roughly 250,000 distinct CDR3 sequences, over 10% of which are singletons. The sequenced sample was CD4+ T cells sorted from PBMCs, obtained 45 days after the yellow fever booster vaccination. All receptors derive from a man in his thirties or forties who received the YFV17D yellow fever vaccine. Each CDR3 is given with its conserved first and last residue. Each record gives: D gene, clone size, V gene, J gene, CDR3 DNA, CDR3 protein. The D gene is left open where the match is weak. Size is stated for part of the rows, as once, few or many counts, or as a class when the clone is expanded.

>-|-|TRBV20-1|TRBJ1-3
TGCAGTGCTAGAGATGGTCGCGGAATCTCTGGAAACACCATATATTTT
CSARDGRGISGNTIYF
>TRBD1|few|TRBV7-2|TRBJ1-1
TGTGCCAGCAGCTTTTTGGACAGGGCTGAAGCTTTCTTT
CASSFLDRAEAFF
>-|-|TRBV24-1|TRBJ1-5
TGTGCCACCACAATTTCAGGGTTAGGCGGCAATCAGCCCCAGCATTTT
CATTISGLGGNQPQHF
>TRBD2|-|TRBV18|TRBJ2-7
TGTGCCAGCTCACGACTAGCTGAAGCCTACGAGCAGTACTTC
CASSRLAEAYEQYF
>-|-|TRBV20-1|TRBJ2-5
TGCAGTGCTAAGGACACCCTGGGGCAAGAGACCCAGTACTTC
CSAKDTLGQETQYF
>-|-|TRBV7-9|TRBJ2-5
TGTGCCAGCAGCTTAGTACAATCGGTCGAGGAGACCCAGTACTTC
CASSLVQSVEETQYF
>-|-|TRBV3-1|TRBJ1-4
TGTGCCAGCAGCCAACGGGGGAGTCTCGAAAAACTGTTTTTT
CASSQRGSLEKLFF
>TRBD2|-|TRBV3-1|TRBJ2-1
TGTGCCAGCAGCCTCCTCGGACTAGCGGGAGTTCAGGAGCAGTTCTTC
CASSLLGLAGVQEQFF
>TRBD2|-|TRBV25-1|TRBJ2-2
TGTGCCAGCCGGGCGGGAGTTTACGGGGAGCTGTTTTTT
CASRAGVYGELFF
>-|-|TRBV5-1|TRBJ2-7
TGCGCCAGCAGCCTAGGGACCGGTGACGAGCAGTACTTC
CASSLGTGDEQYF
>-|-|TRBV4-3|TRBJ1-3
TGCGCCAGCAGCCAAGATCCGGGACCTGGAAACACCATATATTTT
CASSQDPGPGNTIYF
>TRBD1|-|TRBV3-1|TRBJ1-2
TGTGCCAGCAGCCAGCCAGGAAGACAGGGGAATGGCTACACCTTC
CASSQPGRQGNGYTF
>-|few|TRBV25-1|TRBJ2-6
TGTGCCAGCAGTCCGGCCCGGTCGGGCAACGTCCTGACTTTC
CASSPARSGNVLTF
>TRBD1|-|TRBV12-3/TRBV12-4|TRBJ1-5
TGTGCCAGCAGTTTTCTGGTGGGACAGCCCCAGCTTTTT
CASSFLVGQPQLF
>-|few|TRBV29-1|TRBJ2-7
TGCAGCGTTGGGGGGACAACCTACGAGCAGTACTTC
CSVGGTTYEQYF
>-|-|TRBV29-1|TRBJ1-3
TGCAGCGTTGGGGGCACCAGCTCTGGAAACACCATATATTTT
CSVGGTSSGNTIYF
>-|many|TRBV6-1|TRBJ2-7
TGTGCCAGCACCGTCACAGGGTTCCCTTCCTACGAGCAGTACTTC
CASTVTGFPSYEQYF
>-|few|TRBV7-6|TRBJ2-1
TGTGCCAGCAGCTTAGCAGCAGGGGCTCTGGGCGATGAGCAGTTCTTC
CASSLAAGALGDEQFF
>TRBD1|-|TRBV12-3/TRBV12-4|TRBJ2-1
TGTGCCAGCAGTCCACAGGGGGCGTACAATGAGCAGTTCTTC
CASSPQGAYNEQFF
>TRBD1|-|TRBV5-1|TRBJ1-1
TGCGCCAGCAGCTTGACAGGGGCGGTCGCTGAAGCTTTCTTT
CASSLTGAVAEAFF
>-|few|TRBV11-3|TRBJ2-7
TGTGCCAGCAGCTTAGGAGAACAGGGAGAGCAGTACTTC
CASSLGEQGEQYF
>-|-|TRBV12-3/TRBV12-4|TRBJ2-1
TGTGCCTGCAGTTTTGGAGGGCGCGCGGGAACCGGTTTCAATGAGCAGTTCTTC
CACSFGGRAGTGFNEQFF
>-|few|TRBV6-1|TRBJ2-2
TGTGCCAGCAGTGCCAGGGTGTACGGGGAGCTGTTTTTT
CASSARVYGELFF